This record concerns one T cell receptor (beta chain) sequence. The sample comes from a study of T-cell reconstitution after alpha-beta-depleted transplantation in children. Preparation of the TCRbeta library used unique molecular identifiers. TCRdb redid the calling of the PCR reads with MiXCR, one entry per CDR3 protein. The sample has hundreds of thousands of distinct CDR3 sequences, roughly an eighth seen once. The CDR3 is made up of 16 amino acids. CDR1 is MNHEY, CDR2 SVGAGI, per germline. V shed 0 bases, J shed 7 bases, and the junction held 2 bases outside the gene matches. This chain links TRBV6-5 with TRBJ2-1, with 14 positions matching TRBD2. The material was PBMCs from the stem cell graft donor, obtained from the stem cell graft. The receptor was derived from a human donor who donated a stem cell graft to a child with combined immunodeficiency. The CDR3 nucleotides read TGTGCCAGCAGTTACTCCGGGACTAGCGGGAGAAATGAGCAGTTCTTC. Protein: CASSYSGTSGRNEQFF.